Each of the 21 T cell receptor beta chains below was sequenced from the same sample in a study of CD8 T cells in ankylosing spondylitis. TCRdb re-analysed the 5' RACE reads in MiXCR, keeping a single row per CDR3 protein. The table lists 100,000 to 150,000 distinct CDR3 sequences, about 15% of them singletons. Study observations and caveats: Seemingly characteristic of ankylosing spondylitis blood was a TCR beta motif consisting of several highly homologous variants.

Their target antigens are unknown. Sequencing was carried out using blood, either unsorted or a sorted T cell fraction (not recorded which). These receptors all come from a male donor with ankylosing spondylitis.

This clonotype was seen only a few times. The chain carries TRBV4-1 and TRBJ2-1; D gene unclear. Deletions cut 0 bases from V and 3 bases from J, with 9 bases between. Germline loops: CDR1 MGHRA, CDR2 YSYEKL. The length of the CDR3 is 15 residues. DNA of the CDR3: TGCGCCAGCAGCCAAGATGTCCCGGGCTACAATGAGCAGTTCTTC. Protein product: CASSQDVPGYNEQFF.

This clonotype was seen ten or more times. The gene calls are TRBV12-3 or TRBV12-4 and TRBJ1-1; D uncertain. V lost 6 bases and J lost 5, with 7 bases in between. The CDR3 has 11 residues. The CDR3 coding sequence is TGTGCCAGCAGCCAGGTGACTGAAGCTTTCTTT. Amino acids: CASSQVTEAFF.

This clonotype was counted a few times. The V and J genes are TRBV7-3 and TRBJ2-1; 10 bases agree with TRBD1. CDR3 length equals 18 residues. Germline lookup yields CDR1 SGHTA and CDR2 FQGTGA. Germline trimming cut 1 base from V and 6 bases from J; bases unmatched to any gene: 12. The CDR3 loop is CASSLMSWDRGVGNEQFF. The DNA for the CDR3 is TGTGCCAGCAGCTTAATGTCCTGGGACAGGGGAGTTGGCAATGAGCAGTTCTTC.

The CDR3 region is CASSMKSTREQYF. CDR3 bases: TGTGCCAGCAGTATGAAATCTACTAGGGAGCAGTACTTC. The J gene is TRBJ2-7, the V gene TRBV27; D is perhaps TRBD2 (5 bases). V was trimmed by 5 bases and J by 7 bases, leaving 15 bases between them. The CDR3 totals 13 residues. Germline loops: CDR1 MNHEY, CDR2 SMNVEV (reference sequence).

This sequence joins TRBV7-9 and TRBJ2-6; D is unclear. Trimming stripped 4 bases from V and 3 bases from J, with 10 bases between. The V gene's germline CDR1 is SEHNR and CDR2 FQNEAQ (reference sequence). The CDR3 length is 15 residues. CDR3 region: CASSSTVSGANVLTF. The CDR3 nucleotides are TGTGCCAGCAGCTCGACTGTGAGTGGGGCCAACGTCCTGACTTTC.

This clonotype has more than one count but fewer than ten. This chain joins TRBV7-3 and TRBJ1-6; no reliable D call. V lost 10 bases, J lost 9 bases, and 13 bases lay in between. The CDR3 has 12 amino acids. Germline CDR1 reads SGHTA; CDR2 reads FQGTGA. CDR3 in amino acids: CAKREGFSPLHF. The DNA of the CDR3 is TGTGCCAAACGAGAAGGTTTTTCACCCCTCCACTTT. Full variable domain (remainder filled in from reference TRBV7-3 and TRBJ1-6): GAGVSQTPSNKVTEKGKYVELRCDPISGHTALYWYRQSLGQGPEFLIYFQGTGAADDSGLPNDRFFAVRPEGSVSTLKIQRTERGDSAVYLCAKREGFSPLHFGNGTRLTVT.

This clonotype was observed a handful of times. J is TRBJ2-7 and V is TRBV27, with D unclear. The CDR3 is made up of 16 amino acids. V was trimmed by 5 bases and J by 3 bases, leaving 20 bases between them. Germline CDR1 MNHEY, CDR2 SMNVEV (reference sequence). CDR3 bases: TGTGCCAGCAGTCCGCCCTTCGGATCACCTTACTACGAGCAGTACTTC. Encoded protein: CASSPPFGSPYYEQYF.

The chain carries TRBV7-3 and TRBJ2-7; TRBD1 matches at 9 bases. CDR1 SGHTA and CDR2 FQGTGA come from the germline V gene. The CDR3 runs to 15 residues. Trimming at V came to 2 bases and at J to 6 bases, leaving 8 bases not matched to a gene. The CDR3, as DNA: TGTGCCAGCAGCTTACGACAGGGGGTAGTGGTCGAGCAGTACTTC. As protein: CASSLRQGVVVEQYF. Full variable domain (remainder filled in from reference TRBV7-3 and TRBJ2-7): GAGVSQTPSNKVTEKGKYVELRCDPISGHTALYWYRQSLGQGPEFLIYFQGTGAADDSGLPNDRFFAVRPEGSVSTLKIQRTERGDSAVYLCASSLRQGVVVEQYFGPGTRLTVT.

The DNA for the CDR3 is TGTGCCAGCAGGCCGGTCCGGGTCGGTAGAGACAATGAGCAGTTCTTC. Encoded protein: CASRPVRVGRDNEQFF. This chain connects TRBV7-8 to TRBJ2-1; D call uncertain. CDR1 is SGHVS and CDR2 is FQNEAQ in the germline V gene. V lost 6 bases and J lost 5, with 20 bases in between. This CDR3 contains 16 residues.

This clonotype was seen more than once but under ten times. This chain uses TRBV5-6 with TRBJ2-3, with 13 bases aligning to TRBD2. The ends lost 3 bases at V and 4 bases at J; junction bases unmatched: 2. CDR3 length: 15 amino acids. Germline CDR1 SGHDT, CDR2 YYEEEE. Here the CDR3 reads CASSSGLAGSDTQYF. The CDR3 coding sequence is TGTGCCAGCAGCTCGGGACTAGCGGGATCAGATACGCAGTATTTT. The full variable domain, its missing parts supplied by reference TRBV5-6 and TRBJ2-3, is DAGVTQSPTHLIKTRGQQVTLRCSPKSGHDTVSWYQQALGQGPQFIFQYYEEEERQRGNFPDRFSGHQFPNYSSELNVNALLLGDSALYLCASSSGLAGSDTQYFGPGTRLTVL.

This rearrangement joins TRBV29-1 to TRBJ1-1; D not resolved. The V gene lost 4 bases and the J gene lost 6 bases, with 15 bases spanning the gap. The CDR3 runs to 13 residues. The germline V gene encodes CDR1 SQVTM and CDR2 ANQGSEA. The CDR3 region is CSVVWKTDPEAFF. CDR3 coding DNA: TGCAGCGTTGTGTGGAAAACCGACCCTGAAGCTTTCTTT.

This rearrangement joins TRBV27 to TRBJ2-1; D gene unclear. Germline CDR1 MNHEY, CDR2 SMNVEV (reference sequence). V was shortened by 6 bases and J by 3 bases, with 12 bases between the two germline ends. CDR3 length: 14 amino acids. In nucleotides, the CDR3 is TGTGCCAGCAGCCTTGGGGATGTCTACAATGAGCAGTTCTTC. Translating it yields CASSLGDVYNEQFF.

The chain combines TRBV20-1 with TRBJ2-7; D may be TRBD2 (5 bases). The germline V gene has CDR1 DFQATT and CDR2 SNEGSKA (reference sequence). This CDR3 contains 14 residues. Trimming shortened V by 6 bases and J by 4 bases, and 19 bases separated the two germline ends. CDR3 coding DNA: TGCAGTGCCACGCCGAGGGCCATGTTTTACGAGCAGTACTTC. The encoded protein is CSATPRAMFYEQYF.

This clonotype has just a few counts. The V call is TRBV4-3, the J call TRBJ2-3; the D is unclear. Germline V lookup: CDR1 LGHNA, CDR2 YSLEER. V shed 1 base and J shed 0 bases, with 8 bases lying between them. CDR3 length equals 15 residues. The CDR3 nucleotides are TGCGCCAGCAGCCAAGTGTCCAAGAGCACAGATACGCAGTATTTT. Translation gives CASSQVSKSTDTQYF.

The chain uses TRBV7-9 and TRBJ2-7; 10 bases align to TRBD1. The junction had 6 bases not matched to a gene; V was cut back by 5 bases and J by 5 bases. Germline V gene lookup returns CDR1 SEHNR and CDR2 FQNEAQ (reference sequence). The CDR3 has 14 amino acids. The CDR3 here is CASSGQGVNHEQYF. The CDR3 nucleotides read TGTGCCAGCAGCGGACAGGGGGTTAACCACGAGCAGTACTTC.

The rearrangement joins TRBV25-1 to TRBJ2-1, with 9 bases fitting TRBD2. With V trimmed by 6 bases and J by 3 bases, 9 bases remained unmatched. CDR3 length: 16 residues. Germline CDR1 and CDR2: MGHDK and SYGVNS. DNA of the CDR3: TGTGCCAGCAGCGCAATCTCTAGCGGGGTCTACAATGAGCAGTTCTTC. This gives the protein CASSAISSGVYNEQFF.

V usage is TRBV24-1 and J usage is TRBJ2-1; D is undetermined. Germline lookup yields CDR1 KGHDR and CDR2 SFDVKD. The ends were cut back, 0 bases at V and 5 bases at J, with 10 bases in the middle. CDR3 length: 15 amino acids. The CDR3 region has the DNA TGTGCCACCAGTGATTTGCTGTGGCCCAACAATGAGCAGTTCTTC. Residues: CATSDLLWPNNEQFF.

There are a few counts of this clonotype. The rearrangement links TRBV20-1 to TRBJ2-5; 11 bases match TRBD2. Germline V gives CDR1 DFQATT, CDR2 SNEGSKA (reference sequence). Trimming took 5 bases from V and 1 from J; bases not matched to a gene: 3. This CDR3 contains 14 residues. Here the CDR3 reads CSASTSGVQETQYF. The CDR3 DNA reads as TGCAGTGCTTCGACTAGCGGGGTCCAAGAGACCCAGTACTTC.

This clonotype occurred many times. The chain couples TRBV4-1 to TRBJ2-7; 7 positions agree with TRBD1. The CDR3 contains 15 residues. Germline values: CDR1 MGHRA, CDR2 YSYEKL. With 0 bases clipped from V and 3 bases from J, the junction kept 5 bases outside the gene matches. CDR3 nucleotides: TGCGCCAGCAGCCAAGAAAGGCAGGGGGACTACGAGCAGTACTTC. Encoded protein: CASSQERQGDYEQYF.

This chain links TRBV21-1 with TRBJ2-2; TRBD2, as called in the table, went unchecked against the DNA. TRBV21-1 is a documented pseudogene. The CDR3 has 15 amino acids. The CDR3: CASSLEGHVPGELFF. CDR3 coding DNA: TGTGCCAGCAGCTTAGAGGGCCACGTCCCCGGGGAGCTGTTTTTT.

This chain uses TRBV4-1 with TRBJ2-7; D tentatively fits TRBD1 or TRBD2 (5 bases each). Germline CDR1 MGHRA, CDR2 YSYEKL. V lost 0 bases, J lost 6 bases, and 15 bases lay in between. The CDR3 sequence is 15 residues long. The CDR3 here is CASSQELGLEGEQYF. DNA of the CDR3: TGCGCCAGCAGCCAAGAATTGGGGCTAGAGGGCGAGCAGTACTTC.